A selection of T cell receptor beta chains follows, all from one sample in a study of blood T cells in healthy people across ages. Using its own MiXCR run on the 5' RACE reads, TCRdb lists one record per CDR3 protein. Among about 1.1 million distinct CDR3 sequences listed, less than 45% were seen once. The sample was blood. These receptors came from a young man in good health. Each CDR3 is given with its conserved first and last residue. The D gene is left open where the match is weak. Rows give clone size only sometimes, using once, few, many, or a class for an expanded clone.

clone size	V gene	D gene	J gene	CDR3 protein	CDR3 DNA
.	TRBV20-1	TRBD1	TRBJ2-3	CSARGGTGGVDTQYF	TGCAGTGCTCGGGGGGGGACAGGGGGTGTAGATACGCAGTATTTT
few	TRBV12-3/TRBV12-4	.	TRBJ1-2	CASSLYRVGYTF	TGTGCCAGCAGTTTATACAGGGTCGGCTACACCTTC
few	TRBV11-2	TRBD2	TRBJ2-5	CASSLNSGVQETQYF	TGTGCCAGCAGCCTCAATAGCGGGGTACAAGAGACCCAGTACTTC
.	TRBV9	.	TRBJ1-2	CASSVDGSEGGPNYGYTF	TGTGCCAGCAGCGTAGATGGTTCGGAGGGCGGCCCTAACTATGGCTACACCTTC
few	TRBV10-3	.	TRBJ1-6	CAISEGRQGNSPLHF	TGTGCCATCAGTGAGGGGAGGCAGGGTAATTCACCCCTCCACTTT
.	TRBV7-7	TRBD2	TRBJ2-7	CASSLASGAQQYF	TGTGCCAGCAGCTTAGCTAGCGGGGCCCAACAGTACTTC
.	TRBV30	.	TRBJ2-3	CAWSVGIFLNTQYF	TGTGCCTGGAGTGTGGGGATTTTCCTGAATACGCAGTATTTT
.	TRBV5-5	.	TRBJ1-1	CASSLLTDPANTEAFF	TGTGCCAGCAGCTTGTTGACGGACCCGGCGAACACTGAAGCTTTCTTT
.	TRBV9	TRBD2	TRBJ2-7	CASSVVWGDYNEQYF	TGTGCCAGCAGCGTAGTGTGGGGGGACTACAATGAGCAGTACTTC
.	TRBV5-1	.	TRBJ2-1	CASSSSGSRGNEQFF	TGCGCCAGCAGCAGCTCCGGGTCGAGGGGGAATGAGCAGTTCTTC
.	TRBV4-1	.	TRBJ1-2	CASSQEWGVNYGYTF	TGCGCCAGCAGCCAAGAATGGGGGGTCAACTATGGCTACACCTTC
.	TRBV20-1	TRBD2	TRBJ2-7	CSAGLAPRLSEQYF	TGCAGTGCTGGACTAGCGCCCCGACTGAGCGAGCAGTACTTC
.	TRBV10-3	.	TRBJ1-5	CAISDRAGQPQHF	TGTGCCATCAGTGATAGGGCCGGTCAGCCCCAGCATTTT
.	TRBV20-1	.	TRBJ2-2	CSARDYPGDTGELFF	TGCAGTGCTAGAGATTATCCAGGGGACACCGGGGAGCTGTTTTTT
few	TRBV7-3	.	TRBJ2-3	CASSLTRVAAADTQYF	TGTGCCAGCAGCTTAACGAGGGTAGCAGCGGCAGATACGCAGTATTTT
.	TRBV18	.	TRBJ1-2	CASSHKVGGDFSGYTF	TGTGCCAGCTCACACAAAGTCGGCGGGGATTTTAGCGGCTACACCTTC
.	TRBV4-1	TRBD1	TRBJ1-5	CASSQVGDRKQPQHF	TGCGCCAGCAGCCAAGTAGGGGACAGGAAGCAGCCCCAGCATTTT
.	TRBV7-9	.	TRBJ1-2	CAGGTGYYGYTF	TGTGCCGGCGGCACCGGTTACTATGGCTACACCTTC
few	TRBV30	.	TRBJ2-4	CAWTVAKNIQYF	TGTGCCTGGACCGTAGCCAAAAACATTCAGTACTTC
.	TRBV20-1	TRBD2	TRBJ2-7	CSARDGIAGNEQYF	TGCAGTGCTAGAGATGGAATAGCGGGCAATGAGCAGTACTTC
few	TRBV19	.	TRBJ1-2	CASTPRQGGWNYGYTF	TGTGCCAGTACCCCACGGCAGGGCGGCTGGAACTATGGCTACACCTTC
.	TRBV20-1	TRBD1	TRBJ1-1	CSATPGTAGTEAFF	TGCAGTGCTACGCCCGGGACAGCGGGAACTGAAGCTTTCTTT
.	TRBV4-3	.	TRBJ2-2	CASSRDNSPTGELFF	TGCGCCAGCAGCCGAGACAACTCACCTACCGGGGAGCTGTTTTTT
.	TRBV20-1	.	TRBJ1-1	CSAIAQREAFF	TGCAGTGCCATCGCCCAGCGTGAAGCTTTCTTT
.	TRBV6-5	.	TRBJ2-1	CASSSRPPSSYNEQFF	TGTGCCAGTTCCTCAAGGCCCCCGAGCTCCTACAATGAGCAGTTCTTC
few	TRBV7-3	.	TRBJ2-5	CASSFVTDLTSETQYF	TGTGCCAGCAGCTTCGTGACAGACCTTACCTCAGAGACCCAGTACTTC
few	TRBV9	.	TRBJ2-7	CASSVGGQAYEQYF	TGTGCCAGCAGCGTAGGGGGCCAGGCCTACGAGCAGTACTTC
.	TRBV9	.	TRBJ2-2	CASNDLSGELFF	TGTGCCAGCAACGATCTATCCGGGGAGCTGTTTTTT
.	TRBV6-7	.	TRBJ1-2	CASIPGPQNYGYTF	TGTGCCAGCATTCCGGGTCCTCAAAACTATGGCTACACCTTC
few	TRBV29-1	.	TRBJ1-1	CSVVARLNTEAFF	TGCAGCGTTGTAGCCAGATTGAACACTGAAGCTTTCTTT
many	TRBV12-3/TRBV12-4	TRBD1	TRBJ2-7	CASSLSGGEQYF	TGTGCCAGCAGTTTGTCAGGGGGCGAGCAGTACTTC
.	TRBV2	.	TRBJ2-1	CASSSGTESPNEQFF	TGTGCCAGCAGCTCCGGGACCGAGTCCCCAAATGAGCAGTTCTTC
.	TRBV29-1	.	TRBJ1-2	CSVEVYAKVVGGYTF	TGCAGCGTTGAAGTTTATGCGAAGGTGGTTGGTGGCTACACCTTC
few	TRBV5-1	.	TRBJ1-6	CASSLRRESSYNSPLHF	TGCGCCAGCAGCTTGAGACGGGAGAGCTCCTATAATTCACCCCTCCACTTT
.	TRBV4-1	.	TRBJ2-2	CASSRTPGNANTGELFF	TGCGCCAGCAGCCGAACCCCAGGGAACGCGAACACCGGGGAGCTGTTTTTT
few	TRBV7-6	.	TRBJ2-7	CASSLERTASYEQYF	TGTGCCAGCAGCTTAGAGAGGACAGCCTCCTACGAGCAGTACTTC
many	TRBV28	TRBD1	TRBJ2-3	CASSLGTASSTDTQYF	TGTGCCAGCAGTCTTGGGACAGCTAGTAGCACAGATACGCAGTATTTT
.	TRBV5-1	TRBD1	TRBJ1-1	CASSLVDRAGNTEAFF	TGCGCCAGCAGCTTGGTGGACAGGGCGGGGAACACTGAAGCTTTCTTT
.	TRBV5-5	.	TRBJ2-3	CASSPYGDMQYF	TGTGCCAGCAGCCCGTACGGAGATATGCAGTATTTT
.	TRBV7-9	.	TRBJ1-4	CASSLDGVRKLFF	TGTGCCAGCAGCTTAGACGGGGTACGCAAACTGTTTTTT
.	TRBV29-1	TRBD1	TRBJ1-1	CSVAHTDRAHEAFF	TGCAGCGTCGCCCATACTGACAGGGCCCATGAAGCTTTCTTT
few	TRBV12-3/TRBV12-4	TRBD1	TRBJ1-1	CASRTTGVNTEAFF	TGTGCCAGCAGAACGACAGGGGTGAACACTGAAGCTTTCTTT
once	TRBV3-1	TRBD2	TRBJ2-7	CASSQKGTSGDEQYF	TGTGCCAGCAGCCAAAAAGGGACTAGCGGGGACGAGCAGTACTTC
.	TRBV5-1	.	TRBJ1-1	CASSLAAPRTEAFF	TGCGCCAGCAGCTTGGCAGCGCCGAGGACCGAAGCTTTCTTT
few	TRBV4-3	TRBD2	TRBJ2-1	CASSYYSGGAYEQFF	TGCGCCAGCAGCTACTATAGCGGGGGGGCTTATGAGCAGTTCTTC
few	TRBV28	TRBD1	TRBJ2-4	CASSSRQGVWYF	TGTGCCAGCAGTTCCCGACAGGGAGTTTGGTACTTC
.	TRBV20-1	.	TRBJ2-2	CSATGLYTGELFF	TGCAGTGCTACGGGACTTTACACCGGGGAGCTGTTTTTT
.	TRBV2	TRBD1	TRBJ1-2	CASSGGQEYYGYTF	TGTGCCAGCAGTGGGGGACAGGAGTACTATGGCTACACCTTC
few	TRBV7-2	.	TRBJ2-5	CASSFREFTQYF	TGTGCCAGCAGTTTCAGGGAGTTTACCCAGTACTTC
few	TRBV20-1	TRBD1	TRBJ1-2	CSAKGQGKAAGYTF	TGCAGTGCTAAAGGACAGGGGAAAGCTGCGGGCTACACCTTC
few	TRBV2	.	TRBJ1-5	CASSGAGDGNQPQHF	TGTGCCAGCAGTGGGGCAGGGGATGGCAATCAGCCCCAGCATTTT
.	TRBV7-2	TRBD1	TRBJ2-7	CASSGTGTGHYEQYF	TGTGCCAGCAGCGGAACCGGGACAGGGCACTACGAGCAGTACTTC
.	TRBV12-3/TRBV12-4	.	TRBJ2-1	CASSLSPVTYNEQFF	TGTGCCAGCAGTTTAAGCCCAGTGACCTACAATGAGCAGTTCTTC
few	TRBV7-2	TRBD2	TRBJ2-1	CASSLKPRLAGNNEQFF	TGTGCCAGCAGCTTAAAACCCCGGTTAGCGGGTAACAATGAGCAGTTCTTC
.	TRBV4-3	TRBD1	TRBJ1-6	CASSQDRAFHSPLHF	TGCGCCAGCAGCCAGGACAGGGCTTTCCATTCACCCCTCCACTTT
.	TRBV27	TRBD2	TRBJ2-1	CASSPSGGARFF	TGTGCCAGCAGTCCCTCGGGGGGGGCAAGGTTCTTC
few	TRBV6-1	TRBD2	TRBJ2-3	CASSLTSGTADTQYF	TGTGCCAGCAGTTTGACTAGCGGGACGGCAGATACGCAGTATTTT